A selection of T cell receptor beta chains follows, all from one sample in a study of cytomegalovirus exposure and HLA in healthy donors. Measured with immunoSEQ multiplex PCR; TCRdb has only the in-frame clones, and not every one. This sample has about 280,000 clones, with roughly 88% found just once. The source material was PBMCs. The origin of the receptors is a woman under 30 in good health and CMV-seronegative. CDR3s include the opening cysteine and the closing phenylalanine or tryptophan. A D gene is named only where the DNA matches it firmly. The size entry is marked missing in some rows and otherwise reads once, few, many or a size class.

clone_size	v_call	d_call	cdr3_length	j_call	cdr3_nt	cdr3_aa
.	TRBV7-3	TRBD2	18	TRBJ2-2	TGTGCCAGCAGCCTGGGGGGGACTAGCGGGAGATGGACCGGGGAGCTGTTTTTT	CASSLGGTSGRWTGELFF
.	TRBV5-1	.	15	TRBJ1-1	TGCGCCAGCAGCTTGGAGTGGGGGCGAACAACTGAAGCTTTCTTT	CASSLEWGRTTEAFF
.	TRBV12-5	.	16	TRBJ1-5	TGTGCTAGTGGTGAGAATGGACAGCCTAGCAATCAGCCCCAGCATTTT	CASGENGQPSNQPQHF
.	TRBV6-5	.	13	TRBJ1-1	TGTGCCAGCAGTCGCGGCGATTCGTCCCAAGCTTTCTTT	CASSRGDSSQAFF
.	TRBV6-1	TRBD1	13	TRBJ2-7	TGTGCCAGCAGTGAGACAGGGCGGCACGAGCAGTACTTC	CASSETGRHEQYF
.	TRBV15	.	16	TRBJ1-4	TGTGCCACCAGCCTAGGCCACAACGGAGGAGATGAAAAACTGTTTTTT	CATSLGHNGGDEKLFF
.	TRBV4-1	TRBD2	16	TRBJ2-2	TGCGCCAGCAACCAACTAGCGGGAGTGGGTACCGGGGAGCTGTTTTTT	CASNQLAGVGTGELFF
.	TRBV25-1	.	15	TRBJ1-3	TGTGCCAGCAGTGAATCGGGCAGGGCTGGAAACACCATATATTTT	CASSESGRAGNTIYF
.	TRBV11-2	TRBD1	18	TRBJ2-7	TGTGCCAGCAGCTTAGAACCCTGGCGGACAGGGGGTTCCTACGAGCAGTACTTC	CASSLEPWRTGGSYEQYF
.	TRBV28	.	14	TRBJ2-5	TGTGCCAGCAGTTCGTTAGCCCCAAGAGAAACCCAGTACTTC	CASSSLAPRETQYF
.	TRBV6-5	TRBD1	16	TRBJ1-1	TGTGCCAGCAGTTACTTTCCGGGACAGGCCCTAGGCGAAGCTTTCTTT	CASSYFPGQALGEAFF
.	TRBV19	.	12	TRBJ2-2	TGTGCCAGTTCCGGGAACACCGGGGAGCTGTTTTTT	CASSGNTGELFF
once	TRBV2	.	13	TRBJ2-5	TGTGCCAGCAGCGTAGGGGGTCGGGAGACCCAGTACTTC	CASSVGGRETQYF
.	TRBV28	TRBD2	14	TRBJ2-4	TGTGCCAGCAGTCGGGGGGGCGAAGAAAACATTCAGTACTTC	CASSRGGEENIQYF
once	TRBV5-1	TRBD1	12	TRBJ1-4	TGCGCCAGCAGCTTGGGCGGACAGGGACTGTTTTTT	CASSLGGQGLFF
.	TRBV6-5	TRBD1	16	TRBJ2-7	TGTGCCAGCAGTTACTCGAAGGGGACAGGGGCCCCCGAGCAGTACTTC	CASSYSKGTGAPEQYF
.	TRBV19	TRBD1	14	TRBJ2-7	TGTGCCAGTAATACCGGGACAGGGTCCGGCGAGCAGTACTTC	CASNTGTGSGEQYF